A single sample gave rise to the 24 T cell receptor beta chains below, sequenced in a study of blood T cell repertoires in COVID-19. Sequencing used immunoSEQ multiplex PCR; TCRdb keeps in-frame clones, though not all of them. The repertoire holds about 320,000 clones, with 88% as singletons. The sample was peripheral blood. The receptors stem from a young woman with COVID-19, enrolled during active disease.

This sequence joins TRBV14 and TRBJ2-5; a weak D match, TRBD1 (6 bases). Germline lookup yields CDR1 SGHDN and CDR2 FVKESK. Trimming removed 2 bases from V and 5 bases from J, with 15 bases in between. The CDR3 is 15 residues long. DNA of the CDR3: TGTGCCAGCAGCCAACGCAGGGGTTCGGGGGAGACCCAGTACTTC. It translates to CASSQRRGSGETQYF.

The chain uses TRBV5-4 and TRBJ1-5, with D tentatively TRBD1 (5 bases). This CDR3 comprises 16 residues. Germline assignment: CDR1 SGHNT and CDR2 YYREEE (reference sequence). V was clipped by 2 bases and J by 5 bases, with 17 bases between them. The CDR3 is CASSFKHQGRDQPQHF. The CDR3 DNA reads as TGTGCCAGCAGCTTCAAGCATCAGGGTAGGGATCAGCCCCAGCATTTT.

With respect to this clone: The same CDR3 can be traced to other DNA sequences in this sample. The rearrangement joins TRBV3-1 (or the pseudogene TRBV3-2) to TRBJ1-5; D is perhaps TRBD1 (5 bases). This CDR3 is 12 amino acids long. The V and J ends lost 3 bases and 7 bases respectively, with 7 bases between them. The germline V gene encodes CDR1 LGHDT and CDR2 YNNKEL (reference sequence). DNA of the CDR3: TGTGCCAGCAGCCAGGGGGGACAGCCCCAGCATTTT. This codes for CASSQGGQPQHF.

The chain employs TRBV20-1 and TRBJ1-1; a weak D match, TRBD1 (6 bases). Germline V gene sequence: CDR1 DFQATT, CDR2 SNEGSKA (reference sequence). V dropped 3 bases and J dropped 5 bases, with 16 bases sitting between them. The CDR3 consists of 14 residues. CDR3 sequence: CSASELQGGTEAFF. The CDR3 DNA reads as TGCAGTGCTAGTGAGTTACAGGGCGGAACTGAAGCTTTCTTT.

The chain carries TRBV7-2 and TRBJ1-6; D uncertain. With 2 bases removed from V and 0 bases from J, the gap between germline ends came to 5 bases. Germline V gene lookup returns CDR1 SGHTA and CDR2 FQGNSA. The CDR3 spans 15 residues. CDR3 nucleotide sequence: TGTGCCAGCAGCTTACGAGTCTCCTATAATTCACCCCTCCACTTT. It translates to CASSLRVSYNSPLHF.

V usage is TRBV7-9 and J usage is TRBJ1-2; possible D gene TRBD1, 6 bases. CDR1 is SEHNR, CDR2 FQNEAQ, per germline (reference sequence). The V end was cut by 1 base, the J end by 6 bases, with 12 bases between. The CDR3 loop spans 14 amino acids. For the CDR3, the DNA is TGTGCCAGCAGCTTAGGTCAGGGGAGGGATGGCTACACCTTC. It is translated as CASSLGQGRDGYTF.

This chain uses TRBV2 with TRBJ2-1; D is unresolved. The CDR3 consists of 12 residues. V was trimmed by 4 bases and J by 6 bases, leaving 7 bases between them. CDR1 and CDR2 from the germline V gene are SNHLY and FYNNEI. Here the CDR3 reads CASSGPGNEQFF. The CDR3 DNA reads as TGTGCCAGCAGTGGCCCCGGCAATGAGCAGTTCTTC.

The V and J genes are TRBV30 and TRBJ1-3; unclear D gene. Trimming took off 4 bases at V and 0 bases at J, with 10 bases between the two ends. The CDR3 contains 14 residues. The germline CDR1 and CDR2 sequences are GTSNPN and SVGIG (reference sequence). CDR3 amino acids: CAWNPGSSGNTIYF. DNA for the CDR3: TGTGCCTGGAATCCGGGGAGCTCTGGAAACACCATATATTTT. Looking up the rest from reference TRBV30 and TRBJ1-3 gives the full variable domain: SQTIHQWPATLVQPVGSPLSLECTVEGTSNPNLYWYRQAAGRGLQLLFYSVGIGQISSEVPQNLSASRPQDRQFILSSKKLLLSDSGFYLCAWNPGSSGNTIYFGEGSWLTVV.

This clone was seen a handful of times. The V and J genes are TRBV29-1 and TRBJ1-2, with D uncertain. Trimming took off 2 bases at V and 7 bases at J, with 8 bases between the two ends. The CDR3 consists of 11 residues. From germline, CDR1 is SQVTM and CDR2 ANQGSEA. The CDR3 loop is CSVETRAGYTF. The CDR3 coding sequence is TGCAGCGTTGAAACTCGCGCTGGCTACACCTTC.

The V gene is TRBV5-1, the J gene TRBJ1-3; tentatively, D is TRBD1 (5 bases). Germline V CDR1 and CDR2: SGHRS, YFSETQ. Trimming shortened V by 1 base and J by 0 bases, and 17 bases separated the two germline ends. The CDR3 is made up of 18 amino acids. As DNA, the CDR3 is TGCGCCAGCAGCTTGCGGGTCTTGGACACCCGCTCTGGAAACACCATATATTTT. Protein product: CASSLRVLDTRSGNTIYF. Drawing the rest from reference TRBV5-1 and TRBJ1-3, the complete variable domain is KAGVTQTPRYLIKTRGQQVTLSCSPISGHRSVSWYQQTPGQGLQFLFEYFSETQRNKGNFPGRFSGRQFSNSRSEMNVSTLELGDSALYLCASSLRVLDTRSGNTIYFGEGSWLTVV.

This clone was seen only once. The V and J genes are TRBV10-2 and TRBJ2-1, with 11 bases matching TRBD2. From germline, CDR1 is WSHSY and CDR2 SAAADI. This CDR3 comprises 15 residues. V dropped 5 bases and J dropped 6; count of bases not matched to a gene: 6. The CDR3 DNA follows: TGCGCCAGCAGTATGAGTAGCGGGGGGGCCAATGAGCAGTTCTTC. This gives the protein CASSMSSGGANEQFF.

CDR3 DNA: TGCAGCGTTGTTGGCCTAGCGGGGGGATTCTACAATGAGCAGTTCTTC. Protein product: CSVVGLAGGFYNEQFF. The rearrangement uses TRBV29-1 and TRBJ2-1; 11 bases agree with TRBD2. This CDR3 has 16 amino acids. J was trimmed by 3 bases and V by 4 bases; bases with no gene match: 8. CDR1 and CDR2 (germline): SQVTM, ANQGSEA.

The chain is built from TRBV4-1 and TRBJ2-5; D is perhaps TRBD2 (6 bases). The germline V gene has CDR1 MGHRA and CDR2 YSYEKL. Trimming took off 4 bases at V and 5 bases at J, with 14 bases between the two ends. The CDR3 consists of 14 residues. The CDR3 DNA reads TGCGCCAGCAGCCTCCTATCGGGGAGGGAGACCCAGTACTTC. Its translation: CASSLLSGRETQYF.

The genes are TRBV4-3 and TRBJ1-1; TRBD1 matches 7 bases. J gave up 9 bases and V 0 bases, and 10 bases lay outside the gene matches. The CDR3 has 15 amino acids. Germline values: CDR1 LGHNA, CDR2 YSLEER. CDR3 amino acids: CASSQDRTGGRKAFF. The CDR3 nucleotides read TGCGCCAGCAGCCAAGACCGGACAGGAGGGCGGAAAGCTTTCTTT.

In its sample, this clone was seen a few times. The gene calls are TRBV13 and TRBJ2-2; 7 bases are shared with TRBD1. The CDR3 spans 17 residues. Germline CDR1 and CDR2: PRHDT and FYEKMQ (reference sequence). V shed 5 bases, J shed 3 bases, and the junction held 12 bases outside the gene matches. CDR3 sequence reads: CASSRATKQGYTGELFF. The CDR3 DNA sequence: TGTGCCAGCAGCAGGGCAACAAAACAGGGGTACACCGGGGAGCTGTTTTTT.

This clone has at least ten counts. The chain employs TRBV15 and TRBJ1-5; D uncertain. Germline CDR1 and CDR2: LNHNV and YYDKDF (reference sequence). V was shortened by 7 bases and J by 1 base, with 5 bases between the two germline ends. This CDR3 has 12 residues. Here the CDR3 reads CATTHSNQPQHF. The CDR3 coding sequence is TGTGCCACCACACACAGCAATCAGCCCCAGCATTTT.

The J gene is TRBJ1-2, the V gene TRBV12-3 or TRBV12-4; no definite D call. This CDR3 contains 13 residues. The germline V and J ends were trimmed by 4 bases and 5 bases, with 11 bases remaining between them. CDR3 nucleotide sequence: TGTGCCAGCAGTTCAACACAGATTTATGGCTACACCTTC. Encoded protein: CASSSTQIYGYTF.

This chain uses TRBV6-6 with TRBJ2-2; unclear D gene. CDR1 and CDR2 from the germline V gene are MNHNY and SVGAGI (reference sequence). Trimming left V 6 bases short and J 8 bases short, with 10 bases between. There are 12 residues in the CDR3. Here the CDR3 DNA reads TGTGCCAGCAGACCGTTGAGGGGGGAGCTGTTTTTT. It yields the protein CASRPLRGELFF.

Here the CDR3 DNA reads TGTGCCAGCAGTGAAGCCGACAGGGTTTGGACTGAAGCTTTCTTT. It encodes CASSEADRVWTEAFF. The V gene is TRBV2, the J gene TRBJ1-1, with 7 bases lining up with TRBD1. Losses at the gene ends were 0 bases for V and 5 bases for J; bases not matched to a gene: 6. The CDR3 sequence is 15 residues long. From germline, CDR1 is SNHLY and CDR2 FYNNEI.

V is TRBV28 and J is TRBJ2-3, with unresolved D. Germline V gene lookup returns CDR1 MDHEN and CDR2 SYDVKM. V was pared by 6 bases and J by 5 bases, with 6 bases between. CDR3 length: 11 residues. CDR3 DNA sequence: TGTGCCAGCAGACGCAGAGATACGCAGTATTTT. Encoded protein: CASRRRDTQYF.

The V gene is TRBV29-1, the J gene TRBJ2-3, with TRBD1 identical over 9 bases. V shed 4 bases, J shed 1 base, and the junction held 9 bases outside the gene matches. CDR3 length equals 16 residues. Germline assignment: CDR1 SQVTM and CDR2 ANQGSEA. The CDR3 DNA is TGCAGCGTTGCCGGGACAGGGACCATACGCACAGATACGCAGTATTTT. Translated: CSVAGTGTIRTDTQYF.

The gene calls are TRBV2 and TRBJ1-2, with D maybe TRBD1 (6 bases). Between the trimmed V and J ends, which lost 3 bases and 4 bases, there was a span of 9 bases. CDR3 length: 13 amino acids. Germline values: CDR1 SNHLY, CDR2 FYNNEI. In DNA form, the CDR3 reads TGTGCCAGCAGTGACAGGGGTGGCTATGGCTACACCTTC. It translates to CASSDRGGYGYTF. The full variable domain, its missing parts supplied by reference TRBV2 and TRBJ1-2, is EPEVTQTPSHQVTQMGQEVILRCVPISNHLYFYWYRQILGQKVEFLVSFYNNEISEKSEIFDDQFSVERPDGSNFTLKIRSTKLEDSAMYFCASSDRGGYGYTFGSGTRLTVV.

J is TRBJ1-1 and V is TRBV6-5, with 7 bases lining up with TRBD1. CDR1 and CDR2 (germline): MNHEY, SVGAGI. CDR3 length: 13 amino acids. V shed 7 bases and J 2 bases; nucleotides not matched to a gene: 4. The CDR3 DNA reads TGTGCCAGCACCCGGGACAGCAACACTGAAGCTTTCTTT. As protein: CASTRDSNTEAFF.

This rearrangement joins TRBV5-4 to TRBJ2-1; 10 nucleotides align to TRBD2. The CDR3 totals 16 residues. V gave up 2 bases and J gave up 7 bases; unmatched junction bases: 9. Germline V gives CDR1 SGHNT, CDR2 YYREEE (reference sequence). CDR3 bases: TGTGCCAGCAGCTTTAGAGCGGGGGGGGCGAGGAATGAGCAGTTCTTC. Translation: CASSFRAGGARNEQFF.